These 3 T cell receptor beta chains came from one sample sequenced in a study of blood T cells in healthy people across ages. It was with a sample-barcoded 5' primer and a J-beta primer mix that a second PCR of about 6 to 12 cycles was run. TCRdb re-called the 5' RACE reads through MiXCR, storing one row per CDR3 protein. In the table there are 1.5 million or so distinct CDR3 sequences, around 40% of which are singletons. Sequencing used blood. Receptors originate from a woman under 30 in good health.

The chain carries TRBV6-6 and TRBJ2-3; 9 nucleotides align to TRBD1. V lost 2 bases, J lost 1 base, and 4 bases stayed unmatched. CDR3 length: 16 residues. Germline values: CDR1 MNHNY, CDR2 SVGAGI (reference sequence). CDR3 in amino acids: CASSYTWTGGTDTQYF. CDR3 DNA: TGTGCCAGCAGTTACACCTGGACAGGGGGCACAGATACGCAGTATTTT.

The chain has TRBV12-5 and TRBJ2-5; D perhaps matches TRBD1 (5 bases). Per germline, CDR1 LGHNT and CDR2 FRNRAP. The CDR3 contains 13 residues. V dropped 1 base and J dropped 11 bases, with 14 bases sitting between them. In DNA form, the CDR3 reads TGTGCTAGTGGTTTGGACAGGCACAATGAGCAGTACTTC. The encoded protein is CASGLDRHNEQYF.

This clonotype showed up just a few times. The chain employs TRBV29-1 and TRBJ2-6, with D hard to call. Trimming shortened V by 3 bases and J by 0 bases, and 9 bases separated the two germline ends. The CDR3 has 15 amino acids. From germline, CDR1 is SQVTM and CDR2 ANQGSEA. CDR3 residues: CSVDSWNSGANVLTF. The CDR3 DNA follows: TGCAGCGTTGATAGTTGGAACTCTGGGGCCAACGTCCTGACTTTC.